The entry below describes one T cell receptor beta chain. The antigen remains unidentified. PCR was performed a second time for 7 to 11 cycles using a sample-barcoded 5' primer and a J-beta primer mix. TCRdb fed the 5' RACE reads into MiXCR, producing one record per CDR3 protein. Of about 720,000 distinct CDR3 sequences in the sample, 22% were seen once. This sample stems from a study of blood T cells in healthy people across ages. Study-level findings and limits: Bulk PBMC profiling left naive and antigen-experienced comparisons inconclusive.

V gave up 10 bases and J gave up 5 bases, with 14 bases separating them. The length of the CDR3 is 13 residues. CDR1 and CDR2 from the germline V gene are MNHNS and SASEGT. In terms of origin and age, donors were healthy Caucasian individuals from Russia aged roughly 6 to 100. The chain has TRBV6-1 and TRBJ1-4; D is undetermined. The sample was blood. The TCR was taken from a man between 65 and 85 years old in good health. Here the CDR3 reads CATGRYLNEKLFF. The CDR3 DNA reads TGTGCCACCGGACGGTATCTGAATGAAAAACTGTTTTTT.